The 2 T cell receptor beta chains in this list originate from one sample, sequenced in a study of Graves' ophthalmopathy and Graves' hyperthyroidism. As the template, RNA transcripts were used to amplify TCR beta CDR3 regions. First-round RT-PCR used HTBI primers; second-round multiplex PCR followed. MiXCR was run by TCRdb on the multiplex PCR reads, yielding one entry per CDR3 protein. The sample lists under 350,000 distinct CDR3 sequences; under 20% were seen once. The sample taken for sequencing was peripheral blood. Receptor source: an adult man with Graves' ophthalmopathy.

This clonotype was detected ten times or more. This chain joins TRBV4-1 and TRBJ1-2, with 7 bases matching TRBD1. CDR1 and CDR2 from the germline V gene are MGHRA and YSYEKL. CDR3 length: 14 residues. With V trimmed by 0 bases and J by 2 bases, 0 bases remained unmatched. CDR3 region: CASSQEDRNYGYTF. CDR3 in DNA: TGCGCCAGCAGCCAAGAGGACAGGAACTATGGCTACACCTTC.

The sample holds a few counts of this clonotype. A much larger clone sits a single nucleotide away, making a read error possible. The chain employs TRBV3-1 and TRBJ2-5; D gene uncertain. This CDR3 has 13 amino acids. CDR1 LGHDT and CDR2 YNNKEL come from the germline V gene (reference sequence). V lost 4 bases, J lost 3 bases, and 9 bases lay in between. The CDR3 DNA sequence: TGTGCCAGCAGCCGCGGCTCGGAAGAGACCCAGTACTTC. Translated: CASSRGSEETQYF.